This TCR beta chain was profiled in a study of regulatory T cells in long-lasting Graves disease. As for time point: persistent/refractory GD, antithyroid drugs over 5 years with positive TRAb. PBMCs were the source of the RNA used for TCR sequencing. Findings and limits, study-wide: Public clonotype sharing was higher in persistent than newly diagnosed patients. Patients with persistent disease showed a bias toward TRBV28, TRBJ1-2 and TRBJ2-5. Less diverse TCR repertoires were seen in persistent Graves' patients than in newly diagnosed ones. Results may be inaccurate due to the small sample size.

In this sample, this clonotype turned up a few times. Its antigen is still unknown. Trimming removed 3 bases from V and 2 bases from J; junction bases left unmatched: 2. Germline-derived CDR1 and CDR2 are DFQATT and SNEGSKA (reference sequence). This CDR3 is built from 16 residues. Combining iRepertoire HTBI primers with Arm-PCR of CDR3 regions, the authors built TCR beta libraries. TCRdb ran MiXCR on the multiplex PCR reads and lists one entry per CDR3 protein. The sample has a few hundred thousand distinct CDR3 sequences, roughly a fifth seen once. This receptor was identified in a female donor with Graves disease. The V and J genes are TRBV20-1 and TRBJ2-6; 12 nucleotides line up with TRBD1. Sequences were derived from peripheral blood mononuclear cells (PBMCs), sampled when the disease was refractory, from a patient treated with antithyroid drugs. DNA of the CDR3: TGCAGTGCTAGTCGGGACAGGGGGCCTGGGGCCAACGTCCTGACTTTC. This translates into CSASRDRGPGANVLTF.